This T cell receptor beta chain came from a study of early T cells in non-severe SARS-CoV-2 infection. Turning to the study itself: Chains were not paired, and sequencing was done on bulk RNA from unsorted whole blood.

Individually, cDNA molecules had unique molecular identifiers attached to them. TCRdb ran MiXCR on the 5' RACE reads and lists one entry per CDR3 protein. This sample has about 50,000 distinct CDR3 sequences, with roughly 5.4% found just once. This clonotype occurred many times. CDR1 and CDR2 from the germline V gene are SGDLS and YYNGEE. The CDR3 is 15 residues long. Trimming removed 0 bases at V and 0 bases at J, with 9 bases between. The sequence derives from an adult who was a healthcare worker with PCR-confirmed SARS-CoV-2 infection or an uninfected control (not recorded which). The sequencing here drew on whole blood, taken at baseline. The chain joins TRBV9 to TRBJ2-5; D gene ambiguous. For the CDR3, the DNA is TGTGCCAGCAGCGTAGTCGGCGCCAACCAAGAGACCCAGTACTTC. Translation: CASSVVGANQETQYF.